One sample yielded the 2 T cell receptor beta chains listed below, sequenced in a study of CD8+CD57+ T cells in acquired aplastic anemia. Template material for TCR beta VDJ and CDR3 profiling consisted of genomic DNA. TCRdb reanalysed the reads using MiXCR and keeps one entry per CDR3 protein. The table has 200,000 to 250,000 distinct CDR3 sequences, more than 40% seen once. Sequencing was done on patients that had shown CD8+CD57+ cell expansion by flow cytometry. The specimen was sorted CD4+, CD8+, or CD8+CD57+ T cells (not recorded which) from PBMCs. Every receptor here comes from a human donor with aplastic anemia.

The chain links TRBV27 to TRBJ2-7; maybe TRBD1 (6 bases). Germline V lookup: CDR1 MNHEY, CDR2 SMNVEV (reference sequence). This CDR3 region has 12 residues. Trimming took 8 bases from V and 5 from J, leaving 13 bases between them. The DNA for the CDR3 is TGTGCCAGCTCTATAGGGGGAGACGAGCAGTACTTC. Translation gives CASSIGGDEQYF.

The rearrangement links TRBV20-1 to TRBJ2-7; D uncertain. The CDR3 is 14 residues long. Germline V gene lookup returns CDR1 DFQATT and CDR2 SNEGSKA (reference sequence). The germline V and J ends were trimmed by 4 bases and 1 base, with 14 bases remaining between them. CDR3 DNA sequence: TGCAGTGCTATCCCCCAAGACGGGTCCTACGAGCAGTACTTC. Amino acids: CSAIPQDGSYEQYF.